This note documents a single TCR beta chain sequence. What it recognizes is unknown. The sample belongs to a study of cytomegalovirus exposure and HLA in healthy donors. Study at large: Of all 398 donors who were genotyped, roughly 81% belonged to the Caucasian-associated ancestry cluster.

Study-wide findings and caveats: The availability of immune exposure information extended only to CMV serostatus. Later genetic work tied a missense DCLRE1C variant to beta-chain V and J trimming.

Amplification used 60 Vbeta primers and 13 Jbeta primers. As handled by the study authors: As a later analysis found, there were 60 million to 90 million unique TCR beta chains, of which 8.5 million to 13 million were shared. Some clones are missing from TCRdb's copy, which holds only in-frame ones; the method was immunoSEQ multiplex PCR. V, J and clone size reflect that table, while D and trimming were determined from the DNA. The data hold fewer than 200,000 clones, with roughly 73% observed a single time. The CDR3 runs 13 residues. The ends lost 5 bases at V and 9 bases at J; junction bases unmatched: 9. In germline, CDR1 is GTSNPN, CDR2 SVGIG (reference sequence).

The chain joins TRBV30 to TRBJ1-5, with 8 bases matching TRBD1. This receptor was identified in a male donor in good health and CMV-seronegative. Input material: PBMCs. CDR3 amino acids: CAWATGGKGPQHF. The CDR3 DNA is TGTGCCTGGGCTACAGGGGGAAAGGGGCCCCAGCATTTT. Combining the CDR3 with reference TRBV30 and TRBJ1-5 gives the whole variable domain SQTIHQWPATLVQPVGSPLSLECTVEGTSNPNLYWYRQAAGRGLQLLFYSVGIGQISSEVPQNLSASRPQDRQFILSSKKLLLSDSGFYLCAWATGGKGPQHFGDGTRLSIL.